The entry below describes one T cell receptor (beta chain). Its antigen is undetermined. Reverse transcription of roughly 0.5 to 1 ug RNA used random hexamers. Amplification of TCR beta CDR3 by immunoSEQ multiplex PCR spanned 54 Vbeta and 13 Jbeta. TCRdb re-analysed the immunoSEQ multiplex PCR reads in MiXCR, keeping a single row per CDR3 protein. Seen here are approximately 130,000 distinct CDR3 sequences, about 95% observed once, and the top ten hold 0.095% to 0.1%. The sample is drawn from a study of CD8 T cells in Susac syndrome. The study's findings and limits: By the study's own acknowledgment, its TCR sequencing and HLA analysis included relatively few individuals.

The specimen was CD4+ T cells from PBMCs. The receptor comes from a human donor in good health.

The chain's CDR3 is CASSTQGAYYEQYF. The DNA for the CDR3 is TGTGCCAGTAGTACACAGGGGGCGTACTACGAGCAGTACTTC. The chain couples TRBV19 to TRBJ2-7; TRBD1 aligns across 9 bases. There are 14 residues in the CDR3. The ends lost 4 bases at V and 3 bases at J; junction bases unmatched: 4. The germline V gene has CDR1 LNHDA and CDR2 SQIVND (reference sequence).